The 30 T cell receptor beta chains below all came from one sample that was sequenced in a study of blood T cell repertoires in COVID-19. Sequenced by immunoSEQ multiplex PCR; TCRdb stores in-frame clones only, minus some. Of approximately 500,000 clones in the sample, roughly 91% were seen once. The sequencing sample was made of peripheral blood. These receptors originate from a woman between 50 and 59 years old with COVID-19, enrolled during active disease.

The chain employs TRBV5-6 and TRBJ2-1; D gene ambiguous. V lost 0 bases, J lost 5 bases, and 9 bases lay in between. The CDR3 totals 14 residues. Germline V gene sequence: CDR1 SGHDT, CDR2 YYEEEE. The CDR3: CASSLGAANNEQFF. The CDR3 bases are TGTGCCAGCAGCTTGGGGGCAGCAAACAATGAGCAGTTCTTC.

The V call is TRBV27, the J call TRBJ1-1, with 7 bases that match TRBD1. Germline V lookup: CDR1 MNHEY, CDR2 SMNVEV (reference sequence). The CDR3 spans 14 residues. The V and J ends lost 5 bases and 1 base, in that order; junction bases with no gene match: 4. The CDR3 nucleotides are TGTGCCAGCAGTCCGGGACAGTGGAACACTGAAGCTTTCTTT. It is translated as CASSPGQWNTEAFF.

This chain uses TRBV30 with TRBJ2-2; 8 bases map to TRBD1. CDR1 is GTSNPN, CDR2 SVGIG, per germline (reference sequence). After removal of 5 bases from V and 7 bases from J, the junction contained 6 bases not matched to a gene. The CDR3 is 13 residues long. This chain's CDR3 is CAWLGQGGGELFF. The DNA of the CDR3 is TGTGCCTGGTTAGGACAGGGTGGCGGGGAGCTGTTTTTT. Filled out from reference TRBV30 and TRBJ2-2, the complete variable domain reads SQTIHQWPATLVQPVGSPLSLECTVEGTSNPNLYWYRQAAGRGLQLLFYSVGIGQISSEVPQNLSASRPQDRQFILSSKKLLLSDSGFYLCAWLGQGGGELFFGEGSRLTVL.

This sequence joins TRBV3-1 (or the pseudogene TRBV3-2) and TRBJ1-1; 7 nucleotides line up with TRBD1. V was clipped by 0 bases and J by 6 bases; unmatched bases: 7. CDR1 and CDR2 (germline): LGHDT, YNNKEL (reference sequence). This CDR3 region has 15 residues. The CDR3 region has the DNA TGTGCCAGCAGCCAAGACCCGACAGGGAAAGCTGAAGCTTTCTTT. It codes for CASSQDPTGKAEAFF.

The rearrangement uses TRBV2 and TRBJ1-1; 8 positions match TRBD1. The CDR3 is made up of 14 amino acids. CDR1 and CDR2 (germline): SNHLY, FYNNEI. J was trimmed by 5 bases and V by 5 bases; bases with no gene match: 7. Here the CDR3 DNA reads TGTGCCAGCAGTTACAGACAGGGGAATACTGAAGCTTTCTTT. Translating it yields CASSYRQGNTEAFF. Full variable domain (remainder filled in from reference TRBV2 and TRBJ1-1): EPEVTQTPSHQVTQMGQEVILRCVPISNHLYFYWYRQILGQKVEFLVSFYNNEISEKSEIFDDQFSVERPDGSNFTLKIRSTKLEDSAMYFCASSYRQGNTEAFFGQGTRLTVV.

The chain links TRBV15 to TRBJ2-7, with 7 bases aligning to TRBD1. The CDR3 has 15 residues. The ends lost 0 bases at V and 2 bases at J; junction bases unmatched: 4. CDR1 is LNHNV and CDR2 is YYDKDF in the germline V gene (reference sequence). CDR3 sequence (DNA): TGTGCCACCAGCAGAGATCTGGGACAGACCTACGAGCAGTACTTC. It codes for CATSRDLGQTYEQYF.

The chain joins TRBV11-2 to TRBJ2-1; 7 bases map to TRBD1. V lost 5 bases, J lost 2 bases, and 3 bases stayed unmatched. CDR1 and CDR2 from the germline V gene are SGHAT and FQNNGV. This CDR3 is built from 14 residues. The CDR3 protein is CASSLQGAYNEQFF. The CDR3 coding sequence is TGTGCCAGCAGCCTTCAGGGGGCCTACAATGAGCAGTTCTTC.

V and J are TRBV10-3 and TRBJ1-1; D gene uncertain. This CDR3 has 13 amino acids. Trimming cost V 2 bases and J 2 bases, with 6 bases left between them. Germline V CDR1 and CDR2: ENHRY, SYGVKD. CDR3 residues: CAISEEGNTEAFF. The CDR3 DNA sequence: TGTGCCATCAGTGAGGAGGGTAACACTGAAGCTTTCTTT.

Worth noting for this clone: Other DNA sequences of this sample code for an identical CDR3. This sequence joins TRBV6-1 and TRBJ1-2; 7 bases match TRBD1. Losses at the gene ends were 3 bases for V and 4 bases for J; bases not matched to a gene: 2. The CDR3 length is 13 residues. Germline CDR1 MNHNS, CDR2 SASEGT. The CDR3 DNA is TGTGCCAGCAGTGACAGGGGGACCTATGGCTACACCTTC. Translation: CASSDRGTYGYTF.

The chain joins TRBV5-1 to TRBJ2-1; possible D gene TRBD1, 6 bases. V shed 0 bases and J shed 6 bases, with 10 bases lying between them. In germline, CDR1 is SGHRS, CDR2 YFSETQ. The CDR3 loop spans 14 amino acids. The CDR3 here is CASSLGTASNEQFF. CDR3 sequence (DNA): TGCGCCAGCAGCTTGGGGACAGCGAGCAATGAGCAGTTCTTC.

The chain links TRBV30 to TRBJ1-2; D gene uncertain. The CDR3 contains 13 residues. Trimming removed 2 bases at V and 7 bases at J, with 14 bases between. Germline V gives CDR1 GTSNPN, CDR2 SVGIG (reference sequence). The CDR3 spells CAWSSPGGFGYTF. CDR3 sequence (DNA): TGTGCCTGGAGTTCACCGGGAGGGTTTGGCTACACCTTC.

Concerning this clone: Other DNA variants within this sample encode the same CDR3. The V and J genes are TRBV3-1 (or the pseudogene TRBV3-2) and TRBJ2-4; no firm D call. The CDR3 spans 13 residues. V was pared by 4 bases and J by 0 bases, with 4 bases between. Germline lookup yields CDR1 LGHDT and CDR2 YNNKEL (reference sequence). The CDR3 protein is CASSLRAKNIQYF. CDR3 in DNA: TGTGCCAGCAGCCTTAGAGCCAAAAACATTCAGTACTTC.

V usage is TRBV5-1 and J usage is TRBJ2-7; no firm D call. Germline assignment: CDR1 SGHRS and CDR2 YFSETQ. Deletions cut 0 bases from V and 6 bases from J, with 13 bases between. CDR3 length: 14 amino acids. The CDR3 sequence is CASSLGGVLREQYF. The CDR3, as DNA: TGCGCCAGCAGCTTGGGAGGAGTCCTCCGCGAGCAGTACTTC.

The chain joins TRBV19 to TRBJ2-3; 10 bases line up with TRBD1. CDR3 length: 15 residues. With V trimmed by 9 bases and J by 6 bases, 12 bases remained unmatched. Germline V lookup: CDR1 LNHDA, CDR2 SQIVND (reference sequence). The CDR3, as DNA: TGTGCCAGCGGTAGTTGGACAGGGGGACCTGATACGCAGTATTTT. Translating it yields CASGSWTGGPDTQYF.

The chain uses TRBV7-9 and TRBJ2-1, with 9 positions matching TRBD1. The V segment lost 8 bases and the J segment 5 bases; nucleotides outside the gene matches: 7. Germline CDR1 and CDR2: SEHNR and FQNEAQ (reference sequence). There are 14 residues in the CDR3. The CDR3 bases are TGTGCCAGCTTGCGTACAGGGGGCAACAATGAGCAGTTCTTC. It is translated as CASLRTGGNNEQFF.

CDR3 region: CASSPWRTSTDTQYF. In DNA, the CDR3 is TGTGCCAGCAGCCCGTGGAGGACCAGCACAGATACGCAGTATTTT. This chain uses TRBV7-9 with TRBJ2-3, with TRBD2 as a possible D gene (5 bases). Germline CDR1 and CDR2: SEHNR and FQNEAQ (reference sequence). V lost 5 bases, J lost 0 bases, and 12 bases lay in between. The CDR3 totals 15 residues.

In nucleotides, the CDR3 is TGTGCCTGGAGTAGCGACAGGGAAAATCAGCCCCAGCATTTT. This codes for CAWSSDRENQPQHF. The chain has TRBV30 and TRBJ1-5, with 7 bases fitting TRBD1. Germline values: CDR1 GTSNPN, CDR2 SVGIG (reference sequence). CDR3 length: 14 amino acids. The trim removed 2 bases at V and 4 bases at J, leaving 5 bases unmatched.

The chain recombines TRBV15 with TRBJ2-2; the D is unclear. CDR1 is LNHNV and CDR2 is YYDKDF in the germline V gene (reference sequence). The CDR3 is 19 amino acids. V lost 3 bases and J 3 bases, leaving 23 bases between the germline ends. CDR3 DNA: TGTGCCACCAGCAGGGATCTCCCCGGTAGTAGCTCGGACACCGGGGAGCTGTTTTTT. As protein: CATSRDLPGSSSDTGELFF.

This clone has only a few counts. The chain couples TRBV7-8 to TRBJ1-1; 7 bases map to TRBD1. The germline V gene has CDR1 SGHVS and CDR2 FQNEAQ. J gave up 5 bases and V 0 bases, and 3 bases lay outside the gene matches. This CDR3 contains 14 residues. The CDR3 DNA reads as TGTGCCAGCAGCTTAGCGAAGGGGGCTACTGAAGCTTTCTTT. Amino acid sequence: CASSLAKGATEAFF.

V is TRBV5-1 and J is TRBJ1-3; 8 nucleotides match TRBD1. This CDR3 is 15 amino acids long. V dropped 4 bases and J dropped 3; count of bases not matched to a gene: 6. CDR1 and CDR2 (germline): SGHRS, YFSETQ. CDR3 bases: TGCGCCAGCAGCAGGACAGGGTCGGATGGAAACACCATATATTTT. Protein: CASSRTGSDGNTIYF.

This clone has only a few counts. The rearrangement uses TRBV5-6 and TRBJ1-5, with D hard to call. Per germline, CDR1 SGHDT and CDR2 YYEEEE. Between the trimmed V and J ends, which lost 2 bases and 7 bases, there was a span of 10 bases. CDR3 size: 13 residues. CDR3 sequence: CASSLGRKQPQHF. In DNA form, the CDR3 reads TGTGCCAGCAGCTTAGGCAGGAAACAGCCCCAGCATTTT. Based on the CDR3 plus reference TRBV5-6 and TRBJ1-5, the full variable domain is DAGVTQSPTHLIKTRGQQVTLRCSPKSGHDTVSWYQQALGQGPQFIFQYYEEEERQRGNFPDRFSGHQFPNYSSELNVNALLLGDSALYLCASSLGRKQPQHFGDGTRLSIL.

This chain links TRBV13 with TRBJ1-1, with 10 bases fitting TRBD1. The trim removed 5 bases at V and 5 bases at J, leaving 8 bases unmatched. The CDR3 length is 15 residues. CDR1 PRHDT and CDR2 FYEKMQ come from the germline V gene (reference sequence). The CDR3 region has the DNA TGTGCCAGCAGCCCTACGACAGGGGGCGGAACTGAAGCTTTCTTT. Residues: CASSPTTGGGTEAFF.

V and J are TRBV7-3 and TRBJ2-2; 7 bases map to TRBD2. Germline V gene sequence: CDR1 SGHTA, CDR2 FQGTGA. Trimming removed 5 bases from V and 4 bases from J; junction bases left unmatched: 10. The CDR3 length is 16 residues. Written as DNA, the CDR3 is TGTGCCAGCAGCGGAGGAATGGGGGGGGGCACCGGGGAGCTGTTTTTT. This encodes CASSGGMGGGTGELFF.

The genes are TRBV18 and TRBJ2-1; 8 bases line up with TRBD1. This CDR3 spans 14 amino acids. Germline CDR1 KGHSH, CDR2 LQKENI. Trimming at V came to 3 bases and at J to 5 bases, leaving 3 bases not matched to a gene. The CDR3 here is CASSPQGQDNEQFF. In nucleotides, the CDR3 is TGTGCCAGCTCACCCCAGGGACAGGACAATGAGCAGTTCTTC.

The V gene is TRBV27, the J gene TRBJ1-2; D gene uncertain. The germline V and J ends were trimmed by 6 bases and 4 bases, with 12 bases remaining between them. CDR1 is MNHEY and CDR2 is SMNVEV in the germline V gene (reference sequence). The CDR3 covers 13 residues. The CDR3 nucleotides read TGTGCCAGCAGCCCCGGGATCGTCTATGGCTACACCTTC. It is translated as CASSPGIVYGYTF.

The chain carries TRBV6-5 and TRBJ2-7; a weak D match, TRBD1 (6 bases). Germline V CDR1 and CDR2: MNHEY, SVGAGI. The V gene lost 6 bases and the J gene lost 2 bases, with 11 bases spanning the gap. CDR3 size: 13 residues. CDR3 nucleotide sequence: TGTGCCAGCAGGACCCGGACAGCCTACGAGCAGTACTTC. Translated: CASRTRTAYEQYF.

In this sample, this clone turned up once. This chain uses TRBV11-2 with TRBJ1-1; unclear D gene. The germline V gene has CDR1 SGHAT and CDR2 FQNNGV. With 3 bases removed from V and 7 bases from J, the gap between germline ends came to 6 bases. The CDR3 has 11 amino acids. CDR3 amino acids: CASSFPGEAFF. The CDR3 nucleotides read TGTGCCAGCAGCTTTCCAGGTGAAGCTTTCTTT.

This clone has only a few counts. J is TRBJ1-2 and V is TRBV28; 8 nucleotides align to TRBD1. CDR3 size: 17 residues. The germline V gene has CDR1 MDHEN and CDR2 SYDVKM. V shed 6 bases and J 3 bases; nucleotides not matched to a gene: 15. The DNA for the CDR3 is TGTGCCAGCAGACTCCCCTCAGGGGGCGCCTCGCACTATGGCTACACCTTC. Amino acid sequence: CASRLPSGGASHYGYTF.

V usage is TRBV24-1 and J usage is TRBJ1-5; D is possibly TRBD1 (5 bases). The CDR3 sequence is 15 residues long. Germline V gene data show CDR1 as KGHDR and CDR2 as SFDVKD. V was pared by 2 bases and J by 3 bases, with 10 bases between. The CDR3 spells CATSDSWGLNQPQHF. For the CDR3, the DNA is TGTGCCACCAGTGATTCGTGGGGCCTCAATCAGCCCCAGCATTTT.

In this sample, this clone turned up a few times. The chain combines TRBV4-2 with TRBJ2-1, with 9 bases fitting TRBD1. The CDR3 spans 16 residues. Germline V gene lookup returns CDR1 LGHNA and CDR2 YNFKEQ. Trimming cost V 0 bases and J 8 bases; bases outside gene matches: 8. CDR3 sequence: CASSQDWGTGRDEQFF. CDR3 coding DNA: TGTGCCAGCAGCCAAGATTGGGGGACAGGGAGAGATGAGCAGTTCTTC.